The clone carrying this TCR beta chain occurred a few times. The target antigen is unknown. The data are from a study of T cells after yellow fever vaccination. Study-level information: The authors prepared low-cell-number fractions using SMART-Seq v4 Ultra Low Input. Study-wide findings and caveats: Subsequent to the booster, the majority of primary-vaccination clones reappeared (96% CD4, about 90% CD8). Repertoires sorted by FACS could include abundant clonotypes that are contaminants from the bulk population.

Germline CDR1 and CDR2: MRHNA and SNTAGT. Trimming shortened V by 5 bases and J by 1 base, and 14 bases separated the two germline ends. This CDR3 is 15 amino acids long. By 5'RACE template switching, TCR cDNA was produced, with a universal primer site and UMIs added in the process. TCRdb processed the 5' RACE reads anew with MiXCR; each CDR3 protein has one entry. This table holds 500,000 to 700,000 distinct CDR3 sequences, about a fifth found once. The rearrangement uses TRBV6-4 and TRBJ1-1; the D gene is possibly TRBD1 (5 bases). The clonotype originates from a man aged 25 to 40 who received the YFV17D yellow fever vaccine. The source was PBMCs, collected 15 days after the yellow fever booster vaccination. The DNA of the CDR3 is TGTGCCAGCAGTTCCTTTAGGGACGGGAACACTGAAGCTTTCTTT. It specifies CASSSFRDGNTEAFF.